This T cell receptor (beta chain) was captured in a study of T-cell reconstitution after alpha-beta-depleted transplantation in children. The germline V and J ends were trimmed by 5 bases and 0 bases, with 7 bases remaining between them. The CDR3 has 14 amino acids. Using unique molecular identifiers, the investigators prepared the TCRbeta library. TCRdb independently ran MiXCR on the PCR reads; one entry per CDR3 protein. The data hold 420,000 or so distinct CDR3 sequences, with under 13% observed a single time. This clonotype was counted many times. The TCR comes from a human donor who donated a stem cell graft to a child with acute myeloid leukemia. Sequencing used PBMCs from the stem cell graft donor, obtained from the stem cell graft. This chain joins TRBV12-3 or TRBV12-4 and TRBJ1-4; D unresolved. CDR3 DNA: TGTGCCAGCAGTCAGACGGCAACTAATGAAAAACTGTTTTTT. Encoded protein: CASSQTATNEKLFF.